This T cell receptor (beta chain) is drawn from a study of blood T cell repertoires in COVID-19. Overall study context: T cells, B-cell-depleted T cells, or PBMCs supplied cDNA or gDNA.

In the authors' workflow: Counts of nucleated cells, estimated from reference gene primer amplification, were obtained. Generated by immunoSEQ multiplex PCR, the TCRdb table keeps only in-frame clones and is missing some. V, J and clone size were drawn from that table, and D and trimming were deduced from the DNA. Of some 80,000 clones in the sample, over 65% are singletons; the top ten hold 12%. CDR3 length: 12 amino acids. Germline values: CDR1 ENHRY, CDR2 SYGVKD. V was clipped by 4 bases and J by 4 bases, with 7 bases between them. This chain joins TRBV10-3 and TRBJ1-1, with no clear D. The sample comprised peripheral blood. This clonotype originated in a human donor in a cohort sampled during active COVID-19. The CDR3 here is CAISGVATEAFF. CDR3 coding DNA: TGTGCCATCAGTGGTGTAGCCACTGAAGCTTTCTTT.